The 10 T cell receptor beta chains given below trace back to one sample, sequenced in a study of cytomegalovirus exposure and HLA in healthy donors. It was with 60 Vbeta and 13 Jbeta primers that the PCR ran. Sequenced by immunoSEQ multiplex PCR; TCRdb stores in-frame clones only, minus some. The sample contains about 150,000 clones, less than 85% of which appear only once. Sequences were obtained from PBMCs. Every receptor here comes from a woman in her forties or fifties in good health and CMV-seropositive.

This clone was detected once. The chain employs TRBV7-2 and TRBJ1-3; D is possibly TRBD1 (5 bases). Germline values: CDR1 SGHTA, CDR2 FQGNSA. Between the trimmed V and J ends, which lost 3 bases and 4 bases, there was a span of 7 bases. This CDR3 comprises 13 residues. CDR3 bases: TGTGCCAGCAGCTTCGACAGAGGAAACACCATATATTTT. Protein product: CASSFDRGNTIYF.

CDR3 residues: CASSLRQGSYNEQFF. The CDR3 DNA sequence: TGCGCCAGCAGCTTAAGACAGGGGTCCTACAATGAGCAGTTCTTC. The J gene is TRBJ2-1, the V gene TRBV5-1; 8 bases agree with TRBD1. Germline CDR1 SGHRS, CDR2 YFSETQ. The CDR3 loop spans 15 amino acids. After removal of 2 bases from V and 1 base from J, the junction contained 2 bases not matched to a gene. Looking up the rest from reference TRBV5-1 and TRBJ2-1 gives the full variable domain: KAGVTQTPRYLIKTRGQQVTLSCSPISGHRSVSWYQQTPGQGLQFLFEYFSETQRNKGNFPGRFSGRQFSNSRSEMNVSTLELGDSALYLCASSLRQGSYNEQFFGPGTRLTVL.

The chain links TRBV30 to TRBJ2-4; weak D call: TRBD1 (6 bases). CDR1 GTSNPN and CDR2 SVGIG come from the germline V gene (reference sequence). The CDR3 extends over 17 amino acids. Trimming pared 1 base from V and 0 bases from J, leaving 16 bases between. CDR3 loop: CAWSAGEGLLAKNIQYF. CDR3 in DNA: TGTGCCTGGAGTGCAGGGGAAGGGCTCCTAGCCAAAAACATTCAGTACTTC.

This rearrangement joins TRBV4-2 to TRBJ2-1, with unresolved D. CDR1 LGHNA and CDR2 YNFKEQ come from the germline V gene. The CDR3 totals 16 residues. Deletions cut 0 bases from V and 7 bases from J, with 16 bases between. CDR3 in DNA: TGTGCCAGCAGCCAAGAAGGAGCCGAGTTCGGGAATGAGCAGTTCTTC. This translates into CASSQEGAEFGNEQFF.

The chain links TRBV15 to TRBJ2-3; 7 bases line up with TRBD2. Germline assignment: CDR1 LNHNV and CDR2 YYDKDF (reference sequence). J was trimmed by 0 bases and V by 4 bases; bases with no gene match: 7. CDR3 size: 16 residues. The CDR3, as DNA: TGTGCCACCAGCAAAGCTAGCGGATCTAGCACAGATACGCAGTATTTT. Its translation: CATSKASGSSTDTQYF.

Concerning this clone: Germline is not matched at one junction end, which may reflect a read error. This chain connects TRBV7-7 to TRBJ2-2, with 9 bases aligning to TRBD1. The CDR3 is 15 residues long. CDR1 and CDR2 from the germline V gene are SSHAT and FNYEAQ (reference sequence). The CDR3 here is CASSPGQGIAGELFF. In DNA, the CDR3 is TGTGCTAGCAGCCCCGGACAGGGGATCGCCGGGGAGCTGTTTTTT.

V is TRBV7-2 and J is TRBJ1-2, with D possibly being TRBD1 (6 bases). CDR3 length: 13 residues. The V gene lost 1 base and the J gene lost 9 bases, with 12 bases spanning the gap. Germline loops: CDR1 SGHTA, CDR2 FQGNSA. Here the CDR3 DNA reads TGTGCCAGCAGCTTAGGACAGGCCCGGAGCTACACCTTC. It codes for CASSLGQARSYTF.

Concerning this clone itself: This sample includes further DNA sequences coding for the same CDR3. The chain uses TRBV6-1 and TRBJ1-5, with a possible D match to TRBD1 (5 bases). Germline assignment: CDR1 MNHNS and CDR2 SASEGT. Trimming stripped 6 bases from V and 3 bases from J, with 9 bases between. This CDR3 spans 13 amino acids. CDR3 in DNA: TGTGCCAGCAGACAGGTCAACAATCAGCCCCAGCATTTT. Protein product: CASRQVNNQPQHF.

V usage is TRBV6-1 and J usage is TRBJ2-7, with TRBD1 identical over 7 bases. The CDR3 runs to 14 residues. Per the germline V gene, CDR1 is MNHNS and CDR2 is SASEGT. Trimming at V came to 1 base and at J to 5 bases, leaving 5 bases not matched to a gene. The chain's CDR3 is CASSEEGAVHEQYF. The CDR3, as DNA: TGTGCCAGCAGTGAAGAGGGGGCAGTCCACGAGCAGTACTTC.

V and J are TRBV19 and TRBJ2-7; D uncertain. The V end was cut by 6 bases, the J end by 3 bases, with 6 bases between. This CDR3 is built from 11 residues. Germline loops: CDR1 LNHDA, CDR2 SQIVND (reference sequence). CDR3 DNA: TGTGCCAGTAGGCAGGTCTACGAGCAGTACTTC. It is translated as CASRQVYEQYF.